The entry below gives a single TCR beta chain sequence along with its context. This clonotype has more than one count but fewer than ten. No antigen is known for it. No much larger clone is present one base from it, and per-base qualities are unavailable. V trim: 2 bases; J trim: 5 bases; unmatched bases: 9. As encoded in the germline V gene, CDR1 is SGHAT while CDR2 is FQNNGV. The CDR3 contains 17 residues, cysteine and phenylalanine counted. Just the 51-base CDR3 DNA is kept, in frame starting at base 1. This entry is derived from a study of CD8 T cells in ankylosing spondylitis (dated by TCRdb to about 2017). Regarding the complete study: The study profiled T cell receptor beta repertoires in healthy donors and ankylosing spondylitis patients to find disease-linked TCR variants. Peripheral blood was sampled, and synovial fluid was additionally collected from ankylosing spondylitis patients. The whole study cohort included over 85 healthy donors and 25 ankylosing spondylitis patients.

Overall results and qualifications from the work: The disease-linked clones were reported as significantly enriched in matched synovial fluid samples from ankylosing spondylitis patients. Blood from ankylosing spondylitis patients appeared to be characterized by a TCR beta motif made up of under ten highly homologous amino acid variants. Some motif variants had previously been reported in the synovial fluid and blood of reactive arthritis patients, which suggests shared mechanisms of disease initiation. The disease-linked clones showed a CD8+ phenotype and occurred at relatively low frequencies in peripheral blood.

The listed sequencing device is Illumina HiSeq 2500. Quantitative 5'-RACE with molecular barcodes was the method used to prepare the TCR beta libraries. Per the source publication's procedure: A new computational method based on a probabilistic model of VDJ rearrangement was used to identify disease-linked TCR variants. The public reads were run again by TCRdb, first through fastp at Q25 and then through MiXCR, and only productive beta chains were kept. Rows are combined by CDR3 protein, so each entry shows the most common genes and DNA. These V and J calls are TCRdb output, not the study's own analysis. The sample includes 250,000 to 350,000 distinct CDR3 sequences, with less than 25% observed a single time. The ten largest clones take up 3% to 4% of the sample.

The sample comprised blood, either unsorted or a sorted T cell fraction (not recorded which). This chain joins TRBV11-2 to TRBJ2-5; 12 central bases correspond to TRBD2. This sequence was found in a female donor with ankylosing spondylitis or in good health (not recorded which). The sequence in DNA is TGTGCCAGCAGCTTAAGGGCTAGCGGGAGGGGAGAGGAGACCCAGTACTTC. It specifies CASSLRASGRGEETQYF.